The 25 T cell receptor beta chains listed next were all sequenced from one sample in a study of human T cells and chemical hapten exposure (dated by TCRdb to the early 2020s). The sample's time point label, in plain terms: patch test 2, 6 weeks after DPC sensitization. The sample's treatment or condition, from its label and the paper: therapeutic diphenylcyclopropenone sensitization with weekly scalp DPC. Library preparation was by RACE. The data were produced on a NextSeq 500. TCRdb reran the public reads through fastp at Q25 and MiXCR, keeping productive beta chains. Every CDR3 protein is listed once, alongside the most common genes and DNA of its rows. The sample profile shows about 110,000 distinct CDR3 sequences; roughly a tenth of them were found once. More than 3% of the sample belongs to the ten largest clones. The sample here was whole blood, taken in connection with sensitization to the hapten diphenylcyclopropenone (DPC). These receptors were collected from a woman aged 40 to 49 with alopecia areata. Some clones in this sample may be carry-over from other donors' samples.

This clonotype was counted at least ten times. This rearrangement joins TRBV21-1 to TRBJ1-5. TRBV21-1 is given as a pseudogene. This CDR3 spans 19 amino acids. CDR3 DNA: TGTGCCAGCAGCAAAGAATCCCAGGGAGGGGGATATAGCAATCAGCCCCAGCATTTT. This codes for CASSKESQGGGYSNQPQHF.

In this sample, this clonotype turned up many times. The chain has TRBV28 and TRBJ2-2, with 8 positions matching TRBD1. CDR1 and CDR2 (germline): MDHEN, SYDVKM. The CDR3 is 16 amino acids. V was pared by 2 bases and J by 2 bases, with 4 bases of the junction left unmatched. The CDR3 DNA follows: TGTGCCAGCAGTTTACAGGGGGCGATTAACACCGGGGAGCTGTTTTTT. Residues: CASSLQGAINTGELFF.

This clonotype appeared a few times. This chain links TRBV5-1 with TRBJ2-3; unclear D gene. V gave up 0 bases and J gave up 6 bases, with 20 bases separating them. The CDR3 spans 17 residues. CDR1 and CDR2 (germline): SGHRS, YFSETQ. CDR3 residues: CASSLGLDRSARDTQYF. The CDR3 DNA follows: TGCGCCAGCAGCTTGGGTCTAGACCGATCCGCAAGGGATACGCAGTATTTT. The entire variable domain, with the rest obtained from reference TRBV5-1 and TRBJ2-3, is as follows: KAGVTQTPRYLIKTRGQQVTLSCSPISGHRSVSWYQQTPGQGLQFLFEYFSETQRNKGNFPGRFSGRQFSNSRSEMNVSTLELGDSALYLCASSLGLDRSARDTQYFGPGTRLTVL.

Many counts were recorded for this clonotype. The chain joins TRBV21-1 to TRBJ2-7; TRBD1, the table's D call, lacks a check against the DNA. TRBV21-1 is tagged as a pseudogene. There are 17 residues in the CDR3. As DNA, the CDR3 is TGTGCCAGCAGCAAAGGGCCCCCCCAGCGCCCCACCAGCGAGCAGTACTTC. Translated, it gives CASSKGPPQRPTSEQYF.

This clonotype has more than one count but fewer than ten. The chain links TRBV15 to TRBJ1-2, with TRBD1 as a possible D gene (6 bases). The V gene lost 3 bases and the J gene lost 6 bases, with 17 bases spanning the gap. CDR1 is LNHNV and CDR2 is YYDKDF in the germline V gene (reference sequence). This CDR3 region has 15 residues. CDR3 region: CATSRHRTEQDGYTF. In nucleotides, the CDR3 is TGTGCCACCAGCAGGCACCGGACAGAGCAGGATGGCTACACCTTC.

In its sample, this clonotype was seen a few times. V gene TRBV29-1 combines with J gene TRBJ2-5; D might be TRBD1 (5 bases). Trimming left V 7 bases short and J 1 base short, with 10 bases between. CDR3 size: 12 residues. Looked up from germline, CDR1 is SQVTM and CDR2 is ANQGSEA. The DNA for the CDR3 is TGCAGCGGGAAGGGGTTCCAAGAGACCCAGTACTTC. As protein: CSGKGFQETQYF.

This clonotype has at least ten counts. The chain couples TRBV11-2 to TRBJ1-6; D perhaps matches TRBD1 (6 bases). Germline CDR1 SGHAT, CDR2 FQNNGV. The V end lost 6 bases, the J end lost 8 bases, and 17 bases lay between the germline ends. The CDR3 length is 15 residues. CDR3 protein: CASRGPGHMDSPLHF. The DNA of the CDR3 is TGTGCCAGCAGAGGGCCGGGACATATGGATTCACCCCTCCACTTT. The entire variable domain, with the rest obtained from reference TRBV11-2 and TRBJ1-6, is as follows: EAGVAQSPRYKIIEKRQSVAFWCNPISGHATLYWYQQILGQGPKLLIQFQNNGVVDDSQLPKDRFSAERLKGVDSTLKIQPAKLEDSAVYLCASRGPGHMDSPLHFGNGTRLTVT.

The CDR3 DNA is TGCGCCAGCAGCTTGGACAGGGGGATGCTGGAGACCCAGTACTTC. Its protein is CASSLDRGMLETQYF. The chain joins TRBV5-1 to TRBJ2-5; 8 nucleotides line up with TRBD1. The CDR3 covers 15 residues. Germline lookup yields CDR1 SGHRS and CDR2 YFSETQ. J lost 5 bases, V lost 0 bases, and 6 bases had no gene match.

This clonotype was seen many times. CDR3 coding DNA: TGTGCCAGCAGCATCTATTCGGGGGAGGTGAATGAGCAGTTCTTC. As protein: CASSIYSGEVNEQFF. The chain has TRBV28 and TRBJ2-1; possibly TRBD2 for D (6 bases). This CDR3 is built from 15 residues. Trimming took 6 bases from V and 7 from J, leaving 19 bases between them. Germline V gene lookup returns CDR1 MDHEN and CDR2 SYDVKM. Full variable domain (outside the CDR3, taken from reference TRBV28 and TRBJ2-1): DVKVTQSSRYLVKRTGEKVFLECVQDMDHENMFWYRQDPGLGLRLIYFSYDVKMKEKGDIPEGYSVSREKKERFSLILESASTNQTSMYLCASSIYSGEVNEQFFGPGTRLTVL.

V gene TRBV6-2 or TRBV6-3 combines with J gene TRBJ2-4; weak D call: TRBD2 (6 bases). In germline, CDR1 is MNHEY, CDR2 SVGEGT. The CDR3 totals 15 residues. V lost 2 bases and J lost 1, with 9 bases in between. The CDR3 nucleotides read TGTGCCAGCAGTTACGGAGGGATCGCCAAAAACATTCAGTACTTC. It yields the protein CASSYGGIAKNIQYF.

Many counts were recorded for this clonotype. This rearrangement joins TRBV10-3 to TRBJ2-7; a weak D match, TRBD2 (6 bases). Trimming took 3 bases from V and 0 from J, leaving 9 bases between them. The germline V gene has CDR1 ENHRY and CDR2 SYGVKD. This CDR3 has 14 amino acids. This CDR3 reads CAISDAGNSYEQYF. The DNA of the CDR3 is TGTGCCATCAGTGATGCGGGGAACTCCTACGAGCAGTACTTC.

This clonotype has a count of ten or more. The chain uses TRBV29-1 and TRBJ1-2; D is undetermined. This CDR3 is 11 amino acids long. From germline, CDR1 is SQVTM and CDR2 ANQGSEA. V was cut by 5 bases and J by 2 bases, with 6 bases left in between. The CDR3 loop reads CSVHANYGYTF. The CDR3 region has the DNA TGCAGCGTTCACGCGAACTATGGCTACACCTTC. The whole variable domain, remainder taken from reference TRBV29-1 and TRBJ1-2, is SAVISQKPSRDICQRGTSLTIQCQVDSQVTMMFWYRQQPGQSLTLIATANQGSEATYESGFVIDKFPISRPNLTFSTLTVSNMSPEDSSIYLCSVHANYGYTFGSGTRLTVV.

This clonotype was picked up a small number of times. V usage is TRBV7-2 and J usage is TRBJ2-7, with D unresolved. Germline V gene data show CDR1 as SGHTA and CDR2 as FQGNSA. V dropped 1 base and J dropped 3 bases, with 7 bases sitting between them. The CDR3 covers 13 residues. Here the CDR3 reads CASSLERVYEQYF. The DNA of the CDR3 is TGTGCCAGCAGCTTAGAACGAGTCTACGAGCAGTACTTC.

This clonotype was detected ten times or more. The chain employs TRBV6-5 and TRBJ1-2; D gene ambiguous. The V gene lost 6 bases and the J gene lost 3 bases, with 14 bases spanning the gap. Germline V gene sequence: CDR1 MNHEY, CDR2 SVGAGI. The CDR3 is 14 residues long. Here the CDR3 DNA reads TGTGCCAGCAGCCCCGTGCCACCCCACTATGGCTACACCTTC. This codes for CASSPVPPHYGYTF.

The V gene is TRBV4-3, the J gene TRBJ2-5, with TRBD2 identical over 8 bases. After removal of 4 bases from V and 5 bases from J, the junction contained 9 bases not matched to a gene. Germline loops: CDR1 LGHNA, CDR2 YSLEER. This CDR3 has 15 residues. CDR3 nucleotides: TGCGCCAGCAGCCGCAGCGGGGGAGGGATGGAGACCCAGTACTTC. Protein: CASSRSGGGMETQYF.

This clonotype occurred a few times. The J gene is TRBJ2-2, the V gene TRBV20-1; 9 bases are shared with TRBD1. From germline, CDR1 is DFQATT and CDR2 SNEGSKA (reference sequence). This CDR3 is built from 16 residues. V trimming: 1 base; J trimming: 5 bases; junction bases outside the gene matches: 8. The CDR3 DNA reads TGCAGTGCTAGAGTTGGAGGGACAGGGTTGACCGGGGAGCTGTTTTTT. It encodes CSARVGGTGLTGELFF.

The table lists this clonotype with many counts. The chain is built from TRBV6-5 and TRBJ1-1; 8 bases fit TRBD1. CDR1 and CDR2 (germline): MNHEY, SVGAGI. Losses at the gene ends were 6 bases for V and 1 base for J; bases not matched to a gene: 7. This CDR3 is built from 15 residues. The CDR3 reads CASRPRTGPNTEAFF. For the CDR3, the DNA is TGTGCCAGCAGACCCCGGACAGGGCCGAACACTGAAGCTTTCTTT.

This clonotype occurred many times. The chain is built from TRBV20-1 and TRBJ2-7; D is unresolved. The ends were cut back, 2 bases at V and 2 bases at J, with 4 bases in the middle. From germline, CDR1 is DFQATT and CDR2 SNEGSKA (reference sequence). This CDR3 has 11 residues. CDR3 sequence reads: CSARTPYEQYF. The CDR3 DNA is TGCAGTGCTAGAACCCCCTACGAGCAGTACTTC.

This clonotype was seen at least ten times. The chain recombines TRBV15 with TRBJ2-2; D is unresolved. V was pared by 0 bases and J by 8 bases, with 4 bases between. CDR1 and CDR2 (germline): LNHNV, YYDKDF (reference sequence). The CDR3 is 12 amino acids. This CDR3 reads CATSRDRGELFF. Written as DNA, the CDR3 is TGTGCCACCAGCAGAGATCGGGGGGAGCTGTTTTTT.

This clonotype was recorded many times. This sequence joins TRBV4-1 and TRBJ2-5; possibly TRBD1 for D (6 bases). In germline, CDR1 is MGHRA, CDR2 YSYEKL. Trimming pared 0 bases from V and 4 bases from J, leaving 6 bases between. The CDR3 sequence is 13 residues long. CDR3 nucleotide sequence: TGCGCCAGCAGCCAAGAGACAGGAGAGACCCAGTACTTC. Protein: CASSQETGETQYF.

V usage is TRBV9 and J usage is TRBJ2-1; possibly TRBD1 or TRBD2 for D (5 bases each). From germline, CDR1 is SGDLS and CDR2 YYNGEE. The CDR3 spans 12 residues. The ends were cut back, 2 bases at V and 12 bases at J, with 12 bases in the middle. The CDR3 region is CASSVTGTRQFF. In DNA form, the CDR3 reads TGTGCCAGCAGCGTTACCGGGACGCGGCAGTTCTTC.

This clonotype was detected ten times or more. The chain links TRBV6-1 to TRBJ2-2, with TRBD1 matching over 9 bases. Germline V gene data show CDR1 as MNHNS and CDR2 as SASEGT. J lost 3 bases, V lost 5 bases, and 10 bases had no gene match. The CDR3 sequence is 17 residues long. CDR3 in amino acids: CASSITGGSGDTGELFF. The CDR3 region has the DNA TGTGCCAGCAGTATCACAGGGGGCAGTGGGGACACCGGGGAGCTGTTTTTT.

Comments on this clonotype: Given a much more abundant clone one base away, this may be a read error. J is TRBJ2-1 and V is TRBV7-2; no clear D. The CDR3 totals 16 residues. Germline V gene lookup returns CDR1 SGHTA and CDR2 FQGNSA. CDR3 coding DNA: TGTGCCACCAGCTTAGGTCGGCGGATCTCCTACAATGAGCAGTTCTTC. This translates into CATSLGRRISYNEQFF. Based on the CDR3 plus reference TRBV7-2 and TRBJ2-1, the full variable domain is GAGVSQSPSNKVTEKGKDVELRCDPISGHTALYWYRQSLGQGLEFLIYFQGNSAPDKSGLPSDRFSAERTGGSVSTLTIQRTQQEDSAVYLCATSLGRRISYNEQFFGPGTRLTVL.

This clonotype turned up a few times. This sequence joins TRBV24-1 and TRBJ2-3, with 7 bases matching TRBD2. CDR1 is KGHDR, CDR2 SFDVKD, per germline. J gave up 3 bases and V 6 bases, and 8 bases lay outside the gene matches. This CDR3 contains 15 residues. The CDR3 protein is CATSRTGRVTDTQYF. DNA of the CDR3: TGTGCCACCAGTAGGACGGGGAGGGTGACAGATACGCAGTATTTT.

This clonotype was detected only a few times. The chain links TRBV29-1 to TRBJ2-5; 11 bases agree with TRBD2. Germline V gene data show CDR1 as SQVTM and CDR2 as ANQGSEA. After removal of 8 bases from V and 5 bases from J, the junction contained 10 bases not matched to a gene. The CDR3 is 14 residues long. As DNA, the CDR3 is TGCAGCACTGACCTTAGCGGGGGGGCGGAGACCCAGTACTTC. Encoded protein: CSTDLSGGAETQYF.